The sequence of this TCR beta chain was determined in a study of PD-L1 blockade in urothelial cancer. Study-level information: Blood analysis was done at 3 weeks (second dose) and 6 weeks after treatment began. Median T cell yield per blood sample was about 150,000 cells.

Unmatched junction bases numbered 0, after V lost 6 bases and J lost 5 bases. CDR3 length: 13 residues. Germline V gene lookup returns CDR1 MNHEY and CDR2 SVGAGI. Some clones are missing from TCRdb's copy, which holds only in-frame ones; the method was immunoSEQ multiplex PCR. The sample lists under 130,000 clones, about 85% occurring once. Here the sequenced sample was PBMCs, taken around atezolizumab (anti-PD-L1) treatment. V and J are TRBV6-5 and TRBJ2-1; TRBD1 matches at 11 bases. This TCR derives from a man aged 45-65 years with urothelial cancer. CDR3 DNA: TGTGCCAGCAGGGGACAGGGGGACAATGAGCAGTTCTTC. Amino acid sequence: CASRGQGDNEQFF.